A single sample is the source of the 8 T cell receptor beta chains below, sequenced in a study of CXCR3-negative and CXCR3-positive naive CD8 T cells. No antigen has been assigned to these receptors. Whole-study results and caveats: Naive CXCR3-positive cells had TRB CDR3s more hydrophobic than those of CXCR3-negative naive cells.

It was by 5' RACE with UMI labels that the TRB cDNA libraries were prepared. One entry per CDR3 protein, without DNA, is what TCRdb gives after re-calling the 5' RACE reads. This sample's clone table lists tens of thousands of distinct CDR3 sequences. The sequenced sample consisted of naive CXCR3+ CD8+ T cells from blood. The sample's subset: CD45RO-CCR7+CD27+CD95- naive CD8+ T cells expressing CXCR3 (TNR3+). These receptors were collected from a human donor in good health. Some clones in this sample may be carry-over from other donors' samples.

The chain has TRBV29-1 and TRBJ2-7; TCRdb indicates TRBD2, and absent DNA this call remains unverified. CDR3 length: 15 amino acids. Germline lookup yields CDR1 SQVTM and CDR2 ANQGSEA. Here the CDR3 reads CSVEAGGLADYEQYF.

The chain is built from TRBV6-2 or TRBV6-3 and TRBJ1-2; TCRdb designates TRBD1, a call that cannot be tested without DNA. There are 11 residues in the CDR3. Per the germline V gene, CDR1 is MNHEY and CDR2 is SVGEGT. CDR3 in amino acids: CASSLFNGYTF.

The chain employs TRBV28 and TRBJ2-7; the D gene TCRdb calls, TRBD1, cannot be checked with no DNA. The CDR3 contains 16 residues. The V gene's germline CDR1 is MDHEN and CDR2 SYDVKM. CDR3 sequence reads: CASRSLWSGGSYEQYF. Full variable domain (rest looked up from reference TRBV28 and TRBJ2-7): DVKVTQSSRYLVKRTGEKVFLECVQDMDHENMFWYRQDPGLGLRLIYFSYDVKMKEKGDIPEGYSVSREKKERFSLILESASTNQTSMYLCASRSLWSGGSYEQYFGPGTRLTVT.

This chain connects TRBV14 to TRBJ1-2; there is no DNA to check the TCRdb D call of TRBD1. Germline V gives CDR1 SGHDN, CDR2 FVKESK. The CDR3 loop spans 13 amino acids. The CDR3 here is CASSPRDSHGYTF.

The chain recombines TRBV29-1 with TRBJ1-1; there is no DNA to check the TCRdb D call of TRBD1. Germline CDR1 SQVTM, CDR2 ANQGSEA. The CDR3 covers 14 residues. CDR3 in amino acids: CSVHLGTGDTEAFF.

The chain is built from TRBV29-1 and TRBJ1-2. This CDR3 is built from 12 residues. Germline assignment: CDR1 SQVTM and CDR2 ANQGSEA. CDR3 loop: CSVVSRSYGYTF.

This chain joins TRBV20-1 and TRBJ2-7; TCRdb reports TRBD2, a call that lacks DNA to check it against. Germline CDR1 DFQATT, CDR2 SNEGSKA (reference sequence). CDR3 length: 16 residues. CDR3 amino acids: CNAKGGLAGSAYEQYF.

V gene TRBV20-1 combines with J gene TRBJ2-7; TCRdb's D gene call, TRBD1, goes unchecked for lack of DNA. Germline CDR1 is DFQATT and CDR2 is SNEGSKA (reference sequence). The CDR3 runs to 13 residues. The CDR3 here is CSAYDSGAYEQYF.